This TCR beta chain comes out of a study of CD8 T cells in ankylosing spondylitis. Overall study findings and caveats: Relatively rare in peripheral blood, disease-linked clones were also CD8+. There was a TCR beta motif, made of fewer than 10 highly homologous variants, that appeared characteristic of ankylosing spondylitis blood.

The TCR beta libraries were generated through quantitative 5'-RACE incorporating molecular barcodes. MiXCR, run by TCRdb on the 5' RACE reads, gives a single entry per CDR3 protein. In the table there are approximately 190,000 distinct CDR3 sequences, about an eighth of which are singletons. Germline V gives CDR1 SEHNR, CDR2 FQNEAQ (reference sequence). Trimming cost V 2 bases and J 3 bases; bases outside gene matches: 4. This CDR3 is 15 amino acids long. This clonotype was counted ten times or more. Its antigen is still unknown. Sequenced: blood, either unsorted or a sorted T cell fraction (not recorded which). This clonotype was sampled from a female donor with ankylosing spondylitis or in good health (not recorded which). The V and J genes are TRBV7-9 and TRBJ1-3; 7 bases are shared with TRBD1. The CDR3 loop is CASSLTGQVGNTIYF. CDR3 nucleotides: TGTGCCAGCAGCTTAACCGGACAGGTTGGAAACACCATATATTTT.